What follows are 4 T cell receptor beta chains derived from one specimen sequenced in a study of technical replicates of blood from a few donors. Profiled with immunoSEQ multiplex PCR; TCRdb holds only in-frame clones, not every one. The sample consists of 75,000 to 95,000 clones, around nine tenths of them appearing once. The specimen was T cells isolated from PBMCs. The receptor set was obtained from a human donor in good health.

The chain carries TRBV7-9 and TRBJ1-1, with D possibly matching TRBD1 (6 bases). CDR1 SEHNR and CDR2 FQNEAQ come from the germline V gene (reference sequence). This CDR3 has 14 amino acids. The ends were cut back, 4 bases at V and 5 bases at J, with 14 bases in the middle. CDR3 coding DNA: TGTGCCAGCAGCTCTTCTAGGGGGAGAACTGAAGCTTTCTTT. Its translation: CASSSSRGRTEAFF.

The chain employs TRBV2 and TRBJ2-1; tentative D call: TRBD2 (5 bases). The germline V gene has CDR1 SNHLY and CDR2 FYNNEI. V was clipped by 10 bases and J by 0 bases, with 13 bases between them. This CDR3 contains 14 residues. The CDR3 protein is CATTREGSYNEQFF. CDR3 DNA sequence: TGTGCCACCACTCGTGAGGGCTCCTACAATGAGCAGTTCTTC.

This clone was counted once. The chain carries TRBV4-1 and TRBJ2-3, with 7 bases fitting TRBD1. Germline V gene data show CDR1 as MGHRA and CDR2 as YSYEKL. V shed 5 bases and J 5 bases; nucleotides not matched to a gene: 19. The CDR3 is made up of 18 amino acids. The CDR3 reads CASSSYPAETGLEDTQYF. CDR3 nucleotides: TGCGCCAGCAGCTCTTACCCTGCGGAGACAGGGCTAGAAGATACGCAGTATTTT.

The chain links TRBV6-6 to TRBJ2-7; 9 positions agree with TRBD1. CDR1 is MNHNY and CDR2 is SVGAGI in the germline V gene (reference sequence). Trimming cost V 5 bases and J 2 bases; bases outside gene matches: 4. This CDR3 has 14 amino acids. This CDR3 reads CASSRQGGPYEQYF. The CDR3 DNA is TGTGCCAGCAGTCGACAGGGGGGGCCCTACGAGCAGTACTTC.